This T cell receptor beta chain appears in the sequencing data of a study of blood T cell repertoires in COVID-19. The wider study: Researchers got acute and convalescent COVID-19 samples from the United States, Italy and Spain. Sources were T cells, B-cell-depleted T cells, or PBMCs; the material itself was cDNA or gDNA.

In the original processing: The assay estimated nucleated cells by amplifying reference gene primers. Profiling relied on immunoSEQ multiplex PCR, and the TCRdb table lists in-frame clones only, not all of them. That table furnishes V, J and clone size, whereas the DNA furnished D and trimming. The sample shows about 220,000 clones, 80% to 90% of them seen only once. This clone showed up just once. The trim removed 5 bases at V and 7 bases at J, leaving 11 bases unmatched. The length of the CDR3 is 14 residues. The germline CDR1 and CDR2 sequences are LNHNV and YYDKDF (reference sequence). This rearrangement joins TRBV15 to TRBJ2-7, with 7 bases matching TRBD2. The receptor was isolated from a woman aged 18 to 35 in a cohort exposed to, infected with or recovered from COVID-19 (not recorded which). Sequencing used PBMCs or T cells enriched from blood (not recorded which). CDR3 residues: CATSQREEVVEQYF. DNA of the CDR3: TGTGCCACCAGCCAGCGGGAAGAAGTAGTGGAGCAGTACTTC.